This passage covers 8 T cell receptor beta chains from one sample sequenced in a study of follicular helper T cells after annual influenza vaccination. Clones were sequenced by immunoSEQ multiplex PCR, and TCRdb holds only the in-frame ones, with some missing. In the table there are 26,000 or so clones, roughly 80% of which are singletons. This sample's time point: 2014-2015 season, pre-vaccination. The sample here was CXCR5+ CD38- circulating T follicular helper cells from blood, taken on the day of influenza vaccination. The subset was: circulating Tfh, non-naive CD4+CXCR5+PD-1+ (ICOS+CD38+ or ICOS-CD38-). These receptors originate from an adult who received the influenza vaccine.

The rearrangement links TRBV2 to TRBJ2-5; 8 nucleotides agree with TRBD2. This CDR3 has 13 residues. Germline values: CDR1 SNHLY, CDR2 FYNNEI. V gave up 6 bases and J gave up 5 bases; unmatched junction bases: 5. The CDR3 region has the DNA TGTGCCAGCAGACGGGAGGGAGGGGAGACCCAGTACTTC. Translating gives CASRREGGETQYF.

CDR3 sequence (DNA): TGTGCCAGCAGCTTGGGACTAGCGGGGGGCCGGGGCACAGATACGCAGTATTTT. It translates to CASSLGLAGGRGTDTQYF. V and J are TRBV7-9 and TRBJ2-3; TRBD2 matches 15 bases. The CDR3 has 18 residues. Germline assignment: CDR1 SEHNR and CDR2 FQNEAQ (reference sequence). The trim removed 3 bases at V and 1 base at J, leaving 5 bases unmatched.

This chain joins TRBV6-6 and TRBJ2-1, with 11 nucleotides matching TRBD2. Germline CDR1 reads MNHNY; CDR2 reads SVGAGI (reference sequence). The V segment lost 3 bases and the J segment 7 bases; nucleotides outside the gene matches: 8. The CDR3 has 16 amino acids. CDR3 in amino acids: CASSYFTSGRTNEQFF. In DNA, the CDR3 is TGTGCCAGCAGTTATTTCACTAGCGGGAGAACGAATGAGCAGTTCTTC.

The chain has TRBV5-5 and TRBJ1-4; 7 nucleotides match TRBD1. Germline V gene lookup returns CDR1 SGHKS and CDR2 YYEKEE (reference sequence). This CDR3 is built from 16 residues. Trimming took 4 bases from V and 2 from J; bases not matched to a gene: 8. The CDR3 reads CASSPFAGQTNEKLFF. CDR3 coding DNA: TGTGCCAGCAGCCCATTCGCGGGACAGACTAATGAAAAACTGTTTTTT.

The J gene is TRBJ2-1, the V gene TRBV4-1; 9 bases line up with TRBD1. The germline V gene encodes CDR1 MGHRA and CDR2 YSYEKL. The CDR3 runs 16 residues. V gave up 2 bases and J gave up 1 base; unmatched junction bases: 3. CDR3 in DNA: TGCGCCAGCAGCCAACAGGGACAGGGATCCTACAATGAGCAGTTCTTC. Residues: CASSQQGQGSYNEQFF.

This sequence joins TRBV28 and TRBJ2-7; possible D gene TRBD1, 5 bases. V lost 6 bases and J 5 bases, leaving 14 bases between the germline ends. The CDR3 loop spans 13 amino acids. Germline V gene lookup returns CDR1 MDHEN and CDR2 SYDVKM. The CDR3 loop reads CASSPTKGDEQYF. The CDR3 nucleotides are TGTGCCAGCAGCCCGACGAAAGGGGACGAGCAGTACTTC.

The V call is TRBV5-1, the J call TRBJ2-7, with 7 bases identical to TRBD1. Germline V lookup: CDR1 SGHRS, CDR2 YFSETQ. CDR3 length: 14 residues. V trimming: 9 bases; J trimming: 4 bases; junction bases outside the gene matches: 13. The CDR3 nucleotides read TGCGCCACTAGCTTGGGGGACAGCCGATACGAGCAGTACTTC. Protein: CATSLGDSRYEQYF.

The chain couples TRBV7-3 to TRBJ2-1; the D gene is possibly TRBD2 (6 bases). Germline CDR1 reads SGHTA; CDR2 reads FQGTGA. Trimming took 3 bases from V and 6 from J, leaving 9 bases between them. The CDR3 consists of 13 residues. The CDR3 reads CASSLPLANEQFF. CDR3 DNA: TGTGCCAGCAGCTTGCCACTAGCCAATGAGCAGTTCTTC. Variable domain in full (rest from reference TRBV7-3 and TRBJ2-1): GAGVSQTPSNKVTEKGKYVELRCDPISGHTALYWYRQSLGQGPEFLIYFQGTGAADDSGLPNDRFFAVRPEGSVSTLKIQRTERGDSAVYLCASSLPLANEQFFGPGTRLTVL.